The source of this T cell receptor beta chain is a study of cytomegalovirus exposure and HLA in healthy donors. About the research overall: Around 81% of several hundred genotyped donors fell in the Caucasian-associated ancestry cluster.

Researchers ran the PCR with 60 Vbeta and 13 Jbeta primers. Clones were read by immunoSEQ multiplex PCR, and TCRdb kept only the in-frame ones, dropping some. Of some 170,000 clones listed, under 80% are singletons. Germline V gene lookup returns CDR1 SGHRS and CDR2 YFSETQ. The trim removed 0 bases at V and 1 base at J, leaving 1 base unmatched. The CDR3 is 15 amino acids. Sequencing was carried out using PBMCs. The chain uses TRBV5-1 and TRBJ2-7, with 10 bases that match TRBD2. This clonotype was obtained from a human donor in good health. The CDR3 is CASSLEAGGSYEQYF. The CDR3 DNA is TGCGCCAGCAGCTTGGAAGCGGGGGGGTCCTACGAGCAGTACTTC.